This TCR beta chain comes out of a study of OX40 agonist ivuxolimab in advanced cancers. For the study in its entirety: The costimulatory receptor OX40 (CD134) was targeted by ivuxolimab, a fully human IgG2 agonistic monoclonal antibody. The paper describes the monotherapy dose-escalation part (N ≈ 51 patients) of the phase I trial of ivuxolimab. The dose-escalation cohort was 80% to 90% male with a mean age of around 62 years, ranging from about 23 to 85. Peripheral TCRbeta sequencing aimed to test whether ivuxolimab altered TCR sequence diversity and caused clonal T-cell expansion. Partial responses occurred in three dose-escalation patients, of whom one had hepatocellular carcinoma and two had cutaneous melanoma. Of the approximately 50 dose-escalation patients, hepatocellular carcinoma was present in around 20, melanoma in around 15, renal cell carcinoma in 9 and head and neck cancer in 9. Prior anti-PD-1, anti-PD-L1 or anti-CTLA-4 therapy was permitted, and about 40% of dose-escalation patients had received checkpoint inhibitors. Intravenous ivuxolimab was administered to patients every 2 weeks at six dose levels: 0.01, 0.1, 0.3, 1.5, 3 and 10 mg/kg. Summary of the overall study and its limitations: On average, CD8+ T cells showed more expanded clones than CD4+ T cells after ivuxolimab. At doses of 0.1 to 3.0 mg/kg, clonal expansion of both CD4+ and CD8+ T cells in blood was seen between baseline and week 6. The antigen specificity of the peripheral T cells that underwent clonal expansion was not determined. Partial responders in the 0.1-3.0 mg/kg groups had among the lowest normalized peripheral clonal expansion, especially among CD8+ T cells. Low levels of normalized T-cell clonal expansion were also seen in some patients who did not respond.

The trial excluded patients who had a history of autoimmune disease or were on systemic immunosuppression. Peripheral blood for TCR sequencing was drawn from every dose cohort at baseline, at cycle 4 day 1 and at cycle 7 day 1. The samples were taken from a phase I, first-in-human, multicenter, open-label dose-escalation trial of ivuxolimab. Adults with locally advanced or metastatic head and neck squamous cell, hepatocellular, melanoma or renal cell carcinoma were enrolled in the trial. Before TCR sequencing, CD4+ T cells and CD8+ T cells from peripheral blood were sorted into separate populations. In this sample, this clone turned up a few times. Its target antigen remains unknown. Base qualities are not at hand, and no much larger clone is one base apart. To sequence the TCRbeta CDR3 region, genomic DNA was isolated from the sorted cells. The immunoSEQ Assay was used for sequencing of TCRbeta CDR3 regions. TCRdb mirrors the immuneACCESS table, restricted to in-frame sequences. Some clones are absent from its copies; in checked studies, under half trace to an unresolved V gene, and the reason for the others is unknown. The sample has 53,000 or so clones on record, about 88% of them singletons. Roughly 1.5% of the sample comes from the top ten.

In the germline V gene (reference sequence), CDR1 corresponds to SGHKS and CDR2 to YYEKEE. Including the terminal cysteine and phenylalanine, the CDR3 comprises 13 residues. The DNA shown is the 39-base CDR3, in frame from base 1. A distance of 15 bases separates the germline ends of V and J, which lose 0 bases and 11 bases respectively. The starting material was CD4+ or CD8+ T cells sorted from blood, obtained in a trial of the OX40 agonist ivuxolimab. The V and J segments used are TRBV5-5 and TRBJ2-7, and perhaps TRBD1 as D gene, on 6 matching bases. This sequence was found in an adult with an advanced solid tumor such as melanoma, head and neck, liver or kidney cancer. DNA sequence: TGTGCCAGCAGCTTGGATCCCGGCAGGGGAGAGTACTTC. It specifies CASSLDPGRGEYF. Beyond the CDR3, the reference TRBV5-5 and TRBJ2-7 genes provide the residues; the full variable domain reads: DAGVTQSPTHLIKTRGQQVTLRCSPISGHKSVSWYQQVLGQGPQFIFQYYEKEERGRGNFPDRFSARQFPNYSSELNVNALLLGDSALYLCASSLDPGRGEYFGPGTRLTVT.